The 4 T cell receptor beta chains below were found in one sample sequenced in a study of shared clonotypes between healthy human individuals. The method was immunoSEQ multiplex PCR; TCRdb's version includes in-frame clones alone and lacks a portion of them. The sample holds more than 2 million clones; 90% to 95% are singletons and the top ten take approximately 0.13%. Input material: naive CD4+ T cells sorted from blood. Sample subset: CD45RA+ positively selected. The receptors derive from a man aged 18 to 29 in good health.

V is TRBV5-1 and J is TRBJ2-1; D is ambiguous. V lost 0 bases and J 3 bases, leaving 13 bases between the germline ends. The germline gives CDR1 SGHRS, CDR2 YFSETQ. The CDR3 is 16 amino acids. CDR3 region: CASSLAKTEFYNEQFF. CDR3 bases: TGCGCCAGCAGCTTGGCGAAAACAGAGTTCTACAATGAGCAGTTCTTC.

This clone has just one count. The CDR3 region has the DNA TGTGCCAGCAGCGCCCCAGGCAACTCTGGGGCCAACGTCCTGACTTTC. Its protein is CASSAPGNSGANVLTF. The chain uses TRBV9 and TRBJ2-6; D is undetermined. V lost 3 bases and J 0 bases, leaving 10 bases between the germline ends. Germline V gene lookup returns CDR1 SGDLS and CDR2 YYNGEE. The CDR3 runs to 16 residues.

The J gene is TRBJ2-7, the V gene TRBV6-1; D call uncertain. CDR1 and CDR2 (germline): MNHNS, SASEGT. This CDR3 spans 15 amino acids. Trimming stripped 1 base from V and 5 bases from J, with 15 bases between. Here the CDR3 reads CASSEESLGTHEQYF. For the CDR3, the DNA is TGTGCCAGCAGTGAAGAGTCGCTAGGTACCCACGAGCAGTACTTC.

This chain uses TRBV15 with TRBJ2-1; D possibly uses TRBD1 or TRBD2 (5 bases each). With 5 bases removed from V and 4 bases from J, the gap between germline ends came to 9 bases. Germline CDR1 and CDR2: LNHNV and YYDKDF (reference sequence). CDR3 length: 13 amino acids. The CDR3 spells CATSRDGYNEQFF. CDR3 coding DNA: TGTGCCACCAGCCGGGACGGATACAATGAGCAGTTCTTC.